The rows below give T cell receptor beta chains drawn from one sample of a study of T cells in Graves' hyperthyroidism and ophthalmopathy. TCRdb analysed the multiplex PCR reads with MiXCR anew, one entry per CDR3 protein. The sample lists approximately 370,000 distinct CDR3 sequences, roughly a sixth occurring once. The sample consisted of blood. These receptors all stem from a woman under 40 with Graves' hyperthyroidism that later progressed to Graves' ophthalmopathy. Both conserved end residues are part of each CDR3. The D gene is left open where the match is weak. Clone size, where shown, is once, few, many, or a class for clones that have expanded.

clone_size | j_call | v_call | d_call | cdr3_aa | cdr3_nt
many | TRBJ2-7 | TRBV6-2/TRBV6-3 | NA | CATGGTENYEQYF | TGTGCCACTGGCGGGACGGAGAACTACGAGCAGTACTTC
many | TRBJ1-2 | TRBV5-1 | NA | CASSQDGPIGYTF | TGCGCCAGCAGCCAGGACGGCCCTATAGGCTACACCTTC
many | TRBJ1-2 | TRBV2 | NA | CATGGRDNPNYGYTF | TGTGCCACCGGCGGGAGGGACAATCCTAACTATGGCTACACCTTC
many | TRBJ2-5 | TRBV27 | NA | CASSLGASVGSETQYF | TGTGCCAGCAGTTTGGGGGCTAGCGTGGGGTCGGAGACCCAGTACTTC
many | TRBJ2-3 | TRBV28 | NA | CASRPVINPTDTQYF | TGTGCCAGCAGACCAGTCATAAATCCCACAGATACGCAGTATTTT
few | TRBJ1-3 | TRBV28 | NA | CASSILTLLTGNTIYF | TGTGCCAGCAGTATACTGACTCTTCTTACTGGAAACACCATATATTTT
many | TRBJ2-5 | TRBV27 | TRBD1 | CASSLRQGIKTQYF | TGTGCCAGCAGTCTAAGACAGGGGATAAAGACCCAGTACTTC
NA | TRBJ2-7 | TRBV29-1 | TRBD1 | CSVEEGTGSYEQYF | TGCAGCGTTGAAGAGGGGACAGGGAGCTACGAGCAGTACTTC
many | TRBJ1-2 | TRBV30 | NA | CAWSVLEVPYGYTF | TGTGCCTGGAGTGTGCTGGAAGTTCCCTATGGCTACACCTTC
few | TRBJ2-1 | TRBV29-1 | TRBD1 | CSAITGRGKQGNEQFF | TGCAGCGCTATAACGGGCAGGGGGAAACAAGGCAATGAGCAGTTCTTC
NA | TRBJ1-5 | TRBV27 | NA | CASSFAGGGSNQPQHF | TGTGCCAGCAGCTTCGCAGGAGGGGGGAGCAATCAGCCCCAGCATTTT
many | TRBJ2-3 | TRBV2 | NA | CASSENVGTQYF | TGTGCCAGCAGTGAAAACGTGGGTACGCAGTATTTT
few | TRBJ1-4 | TRBV25-1 | TRBD1 | CASSARTGRIEKLFF | TGTGCCAGCAGTGCAAGGACAGGGAGGATTGAAAAACTGTTTTTT
NA | TRBJ2-1 | TRBV29-1 | NA | CSVDDKSYNEQFF | TGCAGCGTGGATGACAAGTCCTACAATGAGCAGTTCTTC
NA | TRBJ2-5 | TRBV11-1 | TRBD2 | CASSSQGLAGATETQYF | TGTGCCAGCAGCTCCCAGGGACTAGCGGGTGCCACGGAGACCCAGTACTTC
NA | TRBJ1-2 | TRBV5-5 | NA | CASSLAQTYYGYTF | TGTGCCAGCAGCTTAGCCCAAACCTACTATGGCTACACCTTC
many | TRBJ2-3 | TRBV5-1 | NA | CASSVQRSTDTQYF | TGCGCCAGCAGCGTACAGCGTAGCACAGATACGCAGTATTTT
many | TRBJ1-1 | TRBV10-3 | NA | CATSAGVGTEAFF | TGTGCCACCTCGGCAGGGGTGGGAACTGAAGCTTTCTTT
NA | TRBJ1-5 | TRBV20-1 | TRBD1 | CSAGSGQGALGPQHF | TGCAGTGCTGGTTCGGGACAGGGCGCGTTAGGTCCCCAGCATTTT
many | TRBJ1-1 | TRBV11-2 | TRBD1 | CASSPSRDRYTEAFF | TGTGCCAGCAGCCCAAGCCGGGACAGATACACTGAAGCTTTCTTT
many | TRBJ2-5 | TRBV9 | NA | CASTPWGGLGETQYF | TGTGCCAGCACCCCCTGGGGGGGGCTTGGGGAGACCCAGTACTTC
many | TRBJ1-5 | TRBV30 | NA | CAWSVQFQGPQHF | TGTGCCTGGAGTGTACAGTTTCAAGGGCCCCAGCATTTT
many | TRBJ1-6 | TRBV10-3 | TRBD1 | CASQGGSSSYNSPLHF | TGTGCCTCCCAGGGGGGATCGAGCTCCTATAATTCACCCCTCCACTTT
many | TRBJ2-7 | TRBV7-9 | NA | CASSLLSPHFPYEQYF | TGTGCCAGCAGCTTACTCAGCCCGCATTTCCCCTACGAGCAGTACTTC
NA | TRBJ2-7 | TRBV30 | TRBD1 | CAWDPGTGGVYEQYF | TGTGCCTGGGACCCAGGGACAGGGGGGGTTTACGAGCAGTACTTC
many | TRBJ2-3 | TRBV7-9 | TRBD2 | CASGVLAFQSTDTQYF | TGTGCCAGCGGGGTACTAGCGTTTCAATCGACAGATACGCAGTATTTT
many | TRBJ2-7 | TRBV6-1 | NA | CASSEIESEQYF | TGTGCCAGCAGTGAAATTGAGAGCGAGCAGTACTTC
NA | TRBJ1-4 | TRBV3-1 | NA | CASSQELFIGEKLFF | TGTGCCAGCAGCCAAGAATTATTCATCGGTGAAAAACTGTTTTTT
many | TRBJ2-7 | TRBV6-6 | NA | CASSYSSETYEQYF | TGTGCCAGCAGTTATTCCAGTGAGACCTACGAGCAGTACTTC
many | TRBJ1-1 | TRBV27 | NA | CASSWSGNTEAFF | TGTGCCAGCAGTTGGTCAGGGAACACTGAAGCTTTCTTT
NA | TRBJ2-7 | TRBV20-1 | TRBD2 | CSAVAGTIYEQYF | TGCAGTGCTGTAGCGGGTACTATCTACGAGCAGTACTTC
NA | TRBJ2-3 | TRBV18 | NA | CASSAAGLGSTQYF | TGTGCCAGCTCAGCGGCGGGACTCGGTTCTACGCAGTATTTT
many | TRBJ2-7 | TRBV2 | NA | CASSERLDSHSYEQYF | TGTGCCAGCAGTGAAAGGTTGGACAGCCACTCCTACGAGCAGTACTTC
NA | TRBJ2-7 | TRBV20-1 | NA | CSARDFASYEQYF | TGCAGTGCTAGAGATTTTGCCTCCTACGAGCAGTACTTC
NA | TRBJ1-2 | TRBV20-1 | NA | CSARVGLYGYTF | TGCAGTGCTAGAGTGGGCCTCTATGGCTACACCTTC
few | TRBJ2-5 | TRBV3-1 | NA | CASSQGPETQYF | TGTGCCAGCAGCCAGGGCCCAGAGACCCAGTACTTC
few | TRBJ2-7 | TRBV4-1 | NA | CASSQDEGDGYEQYF | TGCGCCAGCAGCCAAGATGAAGGGGATGGCTACGAGCAGTACTTC
few | TRBJ2-1 | TRBV19 | TRBD2 | CASSISGRGYEQFF | TGTGCCAGTAGTATCAGCGGGAGGGGCTATGAGCAGTTCTTC
once | TRBJ2-5 | TRBV12-3/TRBV12-4 | TRBD2 | CASSLVGLAGGHQETQYF | TGTGCCAGCAGTTTAGTGGGACTAGCGGGGGGACACCAAGAGACCCAGTACTTC
many | TRBJ1-1 | TRBV29-1 | NA | CSVERRSRNTEAFF | TGCAGCGTTGAAAGGCGAAGCAGGAACACTGAAGCTTTCTTT
NA | TRBJ1-1 | TRBV3-1 | NA | CASSADGSLNTEAFF | TGTGCCAGCAGCGCGGACGGATCTTTGAACACTGAAGCTTTCTTT
few | TRBJ2-7 | TRBV20-1 | NA | CSARGLLYEQYF | TGCAGTGCTAGAGGACTACTCTACGAGCAGTACTTC
many | TRBJ1-1 | TRBV20-1 | NA | CSARAGQGNTEAFF | TGCAGTGCTAGGGCGGGACAAGGTAACACTGAAGCTTTCTTT
few | TRBJ1-4 | TRBV6-1 | TRBD1 | CASRRQGGFRDEKLFF | TGTGCCAGCAGGCGACAGGGTGGATTCCGGGATGAAAAACTGTTTTTT
many | TRBJ1-4 | TRBV30 | TRBD1 | CAWSVQGQLEKLFF | TGTGCCTGGAGTGTCCAGGGACAGCTTGAAAAACTGTTTTTT
many | TRBJ1-2 | TRBV2 | NA | CASTSGGFYGYTF | TGTGCCAGCACCTCGGGCGGCTTCTATGGCTACACCTTC
NA | TRBJ2-7 | TRBV12-3/TRBV12-4 | NA | CASVDGVSYEQYF | TGTGCCAGCGTTGATGGGGTTTCCTACGAGCAGTACTTC
many | TRBJ2-7 | TRBV5-1 | TRBD1 | CASSLWGQGIDEQYF | TGCGCCAGCAGCTTATGGGGACAGGGAATCGACGAGCAGTACTTC
NA | TRBJ2-7 | TRBV29-1 | NA | CSVEDPSISYEQHF | TGCAGCGTTGAAGATCCTTCCATCTCCTACGAGCAGCACTTC
NA | TRBJ1-1 | TRBV7-9 | NA | CASNTLRSLNTEAFF | TGTGCCAGCAATACTCTGAGGAGCTTGAACACTGAAGCTTTCTTT
many | TRBJ1-5 | TRBV12-3/TRBV12-4 | NA | CASSLVLEGPQHF | TGTGCCAGCAGTTTAGTATTGGAGGGCCCCCAGCATTTT
few | TRBJ1-1 | TRBV6-1 | NA | CANSADSSEAFF | TGTGCCAACAGCGCGGACAGTAGTGAAGCTTTCTTT
many | TRBJ2-7 | TRBV2 | TRBD1 | CASSEGQGAYEQYF | TGTGCCAGCAGTGAAGGACAGGGGGCCTACGAGCAGTACTTC
many | TRBJ2-3 | TRBV5-1 | NA | CASSLEPASTDTQYF | TGCGCCAGCAGCTTGGAACCCGCCAGCACAGATACGCAGTATTTT
NA | TRBJ2-5 | TRBV11-1 | NA | CASSLSRTYQETQYF | TGTGCCAGCAGCTTATCCCGGACGTACCAAGAGACCCAGTACTTC
NA | TRBJ2-7 | TRBV11-3 | TRBD2 | CASSQVLAKRGRNYEQYF | TGTGCCAGCAGCCAAGTCCTGGCTAAGCGCGGGAGAAACTACGAGCAGTACTTC
many | TRBJ1-4 | TRBV27 | NA | CASAIPGREKLFF | TGTGCCAGCGCGATACCAGGACGTGAAAAACTGTTTTTT
few | TRBJ2-7 | TRBV7-9 | TRBD1 | CAKARQGIGSYEQYF | TGTGCCAAGGCACGACAGGGGATAGGATCCTACGAGCAGTACTTC
many | TRBJ2-4 | TRBV19 | NA | CASRGLAAKNIQYF | TGTGCCAGTAGGGGGCTAGCAGCCAAAAACATTCAGTACTTC